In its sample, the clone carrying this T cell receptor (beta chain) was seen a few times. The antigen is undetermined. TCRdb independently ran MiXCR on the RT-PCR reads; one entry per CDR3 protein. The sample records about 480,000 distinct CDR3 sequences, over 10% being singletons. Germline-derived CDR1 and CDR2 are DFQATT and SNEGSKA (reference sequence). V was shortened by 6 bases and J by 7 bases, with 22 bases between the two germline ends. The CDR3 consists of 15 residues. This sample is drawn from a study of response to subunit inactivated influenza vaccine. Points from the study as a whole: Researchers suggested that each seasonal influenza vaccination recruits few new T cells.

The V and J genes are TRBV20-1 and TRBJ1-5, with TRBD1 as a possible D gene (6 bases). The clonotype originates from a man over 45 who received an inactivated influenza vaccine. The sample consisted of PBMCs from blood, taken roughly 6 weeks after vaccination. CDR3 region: CSASAGVGGHQPQHF. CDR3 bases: TGCAGTGCGTCCGCGGGTGTGGGGGGCCACCAGCCCCAGCATTTT.